These 6 T cell receptor beta chains were all obtained from the same sample, sequenced in a study of prognosis after radiotherapy for stage I lung cancer. Multiplex PCR in two rounds served to amplify TCR beta CDR3 from genomic DNA. With primers specific to each TRBV and TRBJ gene, the first-round PCR was performed. TCRdb itself ran the multiplex PCR reads through MiXCR, one entry per CDR3 protein. The sample lists 30,000 to 35,000 distinct CDR3 sequences; about 32% were seen once. The sample consisted of PBMCs, taken before or after stereotactic body radiation therapy (not recorded which). All receptors derive from a donor aged 50 or older with non-small cell lung cancer.

To note about this clonotype: This may be a read error: a much more frequent sequence differs by one nucleotide. This chain links TRBV5-1 with TRBJ2-5; D not certain. CDR1 and CDR2 (germline): SGHRS, YFSETQ. V was pared by 1 base and J by 1 base, with 8 bases between. The CDR3 length is 14 residues. This CDR3 reads CASSLFTSQETQYF. DNA of the CDR3: TGCGCCAGCAGCTTGTTTACCAGCCAAGAGACCCAGTACTTC.

This clonotype was observed many times. V usage is TRBV30 and J usage is TRBJ2-3, with 8 bases that match TRBD2. Looked up from germline, CDR1 is GTSNPN and CDR2 is SVGIG (reference sequence). The V and J ends lost 5 bases and 0 bases, in that order; junction bases with no gene match: 10. The CDR3 contains 16 residues. In DNA, the CDR3 is TGTGCCTGGGAGCGTGAGGTAGCGGGAAGCACAGATACGCAGTATTTT. Protein: CAWEREVAGSTDTQYF. Together with reference TRBV30 and TRBJ2-3, the CDR3 gives the full variable domain: SQTIHQWPATLVQPVGSPLSLECTVEGTSNPNLYWYRQAAGRGLQLLFYSVGIGQISSEVPQNLSASRPQDRQFILSSKKLLLSDSGFYLCAWEREVAGSTDTQYFGPGTRLTVL.

This clonotype was detected only a few times. V and J are TRBV7-8 and TRBJ1-4, with 11 nucleotides matching TRBD1. Per the germline V gene, CDR1 is SGHVS and CDR2 is FQNEAQ. CDR3 length equals 15 residues. Trimming cost V 0 bases and J 12 bases; bases outside gene matches: 6. CDR3 protein: CASSLADRGLEELFF. CDR3 coding DNA: TGTGCCAGCAGCTTAGCGGACAGGGGGCTGGAAGAACTGTTTTTT.

Points on this clonotype: A much larger clone is a single base away; this may be a read error. The rearrangement joins TRBV6-2 or TRBV6-3 to TRBJ2-2; maybe TRBD2 (5 bases). The V end lost 0 bases, the J end lost 2 bases, and 16 bases lay between the germline ends. Germline CDR1 reads MNHEY; CDR2 reads SVGEGT. CDR3 length equals 18 residues. The CDR3 DNA is TGTGCCAGCAGTTACTCGAAGTCGCGGGTGAGTAACACCGGGGAGCTGTTTTTT. Protein: CASSYSKSRVSNTGELFF.

The rearrangement links TRBV27 to TRBJ2-1; TRBD1 or TRBD2 may be the D gene (5 bases each). This CDR3 has 14 residues. Trimming pared 7 bases from V and 10 bases from J, leaving 20 bases between. Germline loops: CDR1 MNHEY, CDR2 SMNVEV (reference sequence). In DNA, the CDR3 is TGTGCCAGCATCCGTATCCCCACATGGGACGAGCAGTTCTTC. It encodes CASIRIPTWDEQFF.

This clonotype was observed at least ten times. The rearrangement joins TRBV6-5 to TRBJ2-7, with 12 bases that match TRBD2. CDR3 size: 15 residues. Germline lookup yields CDR1 MNHEY and CDR2 SVGAGI. V was pared by 4 bases and J by 7 bases, with 8 bases of the junction left unmatched. The CDR3 region is CASSSLAGGLGEQYF. The CDR3 nucleotides read TGTGCCAGCAGTTCCCTAGCGGGAGGGCTAGGTGAGCAGTACTTC.